The sequence of this TCR beta chain was determined in a study of T cell responses to AZD1222 COVID-19 vaccine. The germline V and J ends were trimmed by 0 bases and 4 bases, with 10 bases remaining between them. This CDR3 spans 15 amino acids. From germline, CDR1 is SGDLS and CDR2 YYNGEE. Produced via immunoSEQ multiplex PCR; TCRdb's table is partial and in-frame only. Of 56,000 or so clones in the sample, 80% were seen once. By sample fraction, this clone is medium-sized. The antigen is not known. General study points: Only five to seven AZD1222 recipients tested seropositive at baseline. Possibly, clonal diversity was underestimated; donors were largely white British and included more females.

Combined were second doses at about 4 or about 12 weeks. This chain joins TRBV9 and TRBJ2-2, with D maybe TRBD1 (6 bases). Sequenced material: peripheral blood, taken 28 days after the second AZD1222 dose. This receptor was obtained from an adult who received the AZD1222 COVID-19 vaccine. The CDR3 region is CASSVDNRATGELFF. In nucleotides, the CDR3 is TGTGCCAGCAGCGTAGATAACAGGGCCACCGGGGAGCTGTTTTTT.